This is a list of T cell receptor beta chains from one sample in a study of blood T cell repertoires in COVID-19. The method was immunoSEQ multiplex PCR; TCRdb's version includes in-frame clones alone and lacks a portion of them. The sample has 200,000 to 300,000 clones, about four fifths seen once. The sample taken for sequencing was peripheral blood. The source of these receptors is an elderly woman with acute or convalescent COVID-19. Both conserved end residues are part of each CDR3. A D gene is named only where the DNA matches it firmly. Clone size is given for some rows only: seen once, a few or many times, or a class if the clone is expanded.

clone size,V gene,D gene,J gene,CDR3 protein,CDR3 DNA
-,TRBV3-1/TRBV3-2,TRBD2,TRBJ2-1,CASSRLAGANYNEQFF,TGTGCCAGCAGCCGCCTAGCGGGGGCCAACTACAATGAGCAGTTCTTC
-,TRBV19,-,TRBJ1-5,CASSFRVAGNQPQHF,TGTGCCAGTAGTTTCAGGGTCGCGGGCAATCAGCCCCAGCATTTT
-,TRBV7-9,TRBD2,TRBJ2-3,CASSSGGGPWESTDTQYF,TGTGCCAGCAGCTCGGGAGGAGGACCCTGGGAGAGCACAGATACGCAGTATTTT
many,TRBV19,TRBD1,TRBJ1-2,CASSTGTGAPYGYTF,TGTGCCAGTAGTACCGGGACAGGGGCCCCCTATGGCTACACCTTC
-,TRBV7-9,-,TRBJ1-3,CASSLGQSSGNTIYF,TGTGCCAGCAGCCTTGGACAGTCCTCTGGAAACACCATATATTTT
-,TRBV12-3/TRBV12-4,-,TRBJ1-1,CASSLLQGTEAFF,TGTGCCAGCAGTTTATTACAGGGCACTGAAGCTTTCTTT
once,TRBV11-2,-,TRBJ2-7,CASSWTHGFPTAYEQYF,TGTGCCAGCAGCTGGACGCACGGGTTTCCGACAGCCTACGAGCAGTACTTC
-,TRBV28,TRBD1,TRBJ2-1,CASSLAWTGRLYNEQFF,TGTGCCAGCAGTTTAGCCTGGACAGGTCGATTATACAATGAGCAGTTCTTC
few,TRBV7-6,-,TRBJ1-1,CASSLIPLQGQDTEAFF,TGTGCCAGCAGCTTAATCCCTCTACAGGGTCAGGACACTGAAGCTTTCTTT
-,TRBV11-2,TRBD1,TRBJ1-3,CASSFGQGAPGNTIYF,TGTGCCAGCAGCTTCGGACAGGGGGCCCCTGGAAACACCATATATTTT
-,TRBV28,TRBD1,TRBJ1-5,CASSAAGDRNQPQHF,TGTGCCAGCAGTGCCGCCGGGGACAGAAATCAGCCCCAGCATTTT
-,TRBV30,TRBD2,TRBJ2-1,CASSTSGASKGQFF,TGTGCCTCTTCGACTAGCGGAGCCTCCAAGGGGCAGTTCTTC
-,TRBV25-1,TRBD1,TRBJ2-1,CASSEGTASYNEQFF,TGTGCCAGCAGTGAGGGGACAGCGAGCTACAATGAGCAGTTCTTC
-,TRBV3-1/TRBV3-2,-,TRBJ1-1,CASRSGHGMNTEAFF,TGTGCCAGCAGATCGGGACATGGGATGAACACTGAAGCTTTCTTT
-,TRBV9,TRBD1,TRBJ2-2,CASSVEAGGFTGELFF,TGTGCCAGCAGCGTAGAGGCAGGGGGCTTTACCGGGGAGCTGTTTTTT
-,TRBV6-5,TRBD1,TRBJ2-4,CASRQGVEYF,TGTGCCAGCAGACAGGGGGTCGAGTACTTC
-,TRBV28,-,TRBJ1-4,CASSRSATNEKLFF,TGTGCCAGCAGTAGGAGCGCAACTAATGAAAAACTGTTTTTT
-,TRBV7-9,-,TRBJ1-2,CASGNSGGYTF,TGTGCCAGCGGGAACAGCGGAGGCTACACCTTC
-,TRBV30,-,TRBJ2-3,CAWRNGGADTQYF,TGTGCCTGGAGGAACGGAGGGGCAGATACGCAGTATTTT
-,TRBV28,TRBD1,TRBJ1-2,CAVGQGNYGYTF,TGTGCCGTGGGACAGGGCAACTATGGCTACACCTTC
-,TRBV7-6,TRBD2,TRBJ2-3,CASSSSSGGTDTQYF,TGTGCCAGCAGCTCGTCTAGCGGGGGCACAGATACGCAGTATTTT
-,TRBV4-3,-,TRBJ2-1,CASSQGEYEQFF,TGCGCCAGCAGCCAAGGGGAGTATGAGCAGTTCTTC
-,TRBV30,TRBD1,TRBJ1-1,CACDRGPGNTEAFF,TGTGCCTGTGACAGGGGGCCGGGAAACACTGAAGCTTTCTTT
-,TRBV7-8,TRBD1,TRBJ1-2,CASSRGQGNYGYTF,TGTGCCAGCAGCCGGGGACAGGGAAACTATGGCTACACCTTC
-,TRBV20-1,TRBD1,TRBJ2-5,CSAADRETQYF,TGCAGTGCCGCGGACAGGGAGACCCAGTACTTC
-,TRBV18,-,TRBJ2-3,CASSPPVTDTQYF,TGTGCCAGCTCACCACCCGTCACAGATACGCAGTATTTT
-,TRBV28,-,TRBJ1-5,CASSLRVNQPQHF,TGTGCCAGCAGTTTGCGGGTCAATCAGCCCCAGCATTTT
-,TRBV4-2,-,TRBJ1-2,CASSQEGPTGGWYGYTF,TGTGCCAGCAGCCAAGAGGGACCGACCGGGGGATGGTATGGCTACACCTTC
few,TRBV7-8,-,TRBJ1-5,CASSLGRGHQPQHF,TGTGCCAGCAGCTTAGGGAGGGGTCATCAGCCCCAGCATTTT
-,TRBV6-5,-,TRBJ1-3,CASSVRRPGNTIYF,TGTGCCAGCTCCGTCAGGAGGCCTGGAAACACCATATATTTT
-,TRBV6-1,-,TRBJ1-5,CASSDPDRLTQPQHF,TGTGCCAGCAGTGATCCAGACAGGTTGACCCAGCCCCAGCATTTT
-,TRBV7-9,-,TRBJ2-5,CASSSLYSGQETQYF,TGTGCCAGCAGCTCACTTTATTCCGGCCAAGAGACCCAGTACTTC
-,TRBV18,-,TRBJ1-5,CASSQGGGQPQHF,TGTGCCAGCTCACAGGGGGGGGGTCAGCCCCAGCATTTT